This T cell receptor (beta chain) was documented in a study of identical twins. This CDR3 comprises 15 residues. From germline, CDR1 is DFQATT and CDR2 SNEGSKA (reference sequence). V was pared by 0 bases and J by 8 bases, with 16 bases between. Note on this clonotype: The antigen is undetermined.

Findings and caveats of the study: Models predicted less out-of-frame TCR alpha sharing in monozygotic twins than was found. The abundant beta clonotypes from cord blood had fewer insertions, and memory repertoires had none of this.

Each CDR3 protein is one row after TCRdb ran MiXCR on the 5' RACE reads. Of about 520,000 distinct CDR3 sequences listed, about 20% were seen once; the top ten hold roughly 0.91%. This sample also belongs to another study, concerning T cells expressing NK-cell markers. That source reports: There were seven HCMV-seropositive donors and one seronegative donor among the eight sequenced. For a few donors, these clonotypes were likewise the leading ones in the CD3+CD56-NKG2C+ fraction.

The origin of this receptor is a woman aged 18-29 years in good health. V is TRBV20-1 and J is TRBJ1-4; D remains unclear. The sample was CD4+ T cells sorted from blood. CDR3 residues: CSARDAGRSGEKLFF. CDR3 bases: TGCAGTGCTAGAGACGCCGGACGGTCTGGAGAAAAACTGTTTTTT.